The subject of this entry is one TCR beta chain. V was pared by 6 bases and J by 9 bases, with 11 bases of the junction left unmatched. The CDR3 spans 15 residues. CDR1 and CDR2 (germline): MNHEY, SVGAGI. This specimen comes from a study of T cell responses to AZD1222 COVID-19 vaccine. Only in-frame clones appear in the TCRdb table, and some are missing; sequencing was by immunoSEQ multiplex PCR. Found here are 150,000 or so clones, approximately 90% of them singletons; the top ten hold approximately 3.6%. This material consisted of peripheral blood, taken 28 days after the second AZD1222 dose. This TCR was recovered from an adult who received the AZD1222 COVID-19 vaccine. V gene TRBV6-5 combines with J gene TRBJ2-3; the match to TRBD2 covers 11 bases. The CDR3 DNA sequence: TGTGCCAGCAGACCCACTAGCGGGAGTGGGGGAACGCAGTATTTT. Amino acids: CASRPTSGSGGTQYF.